This T cell receptor (beta chain) was captured by sequencing in a study of T-cell reconstitution after alpha-beta-depleted transplantation in children. Researchers prepared the TCRbeta library using unique molecular identifiers, the study reports. One entry per CDR3 protein, called by TCRdb with MiXCR from the PCR reads. Counted here are roughly 220,000 distinct CDR3 sequences, around 8.9% occurring once; the ten biggest clones make up 5% to 6%. This clonotype has at least ten counts. Germline values: CDR1 MNHEY, CDR2 SVGEGT. Trimming shortened V by 2 bases and J by 4 bases, and 18 bases separated the two germline ends. CDR3 length: 17 amino acids.

This sequence originates from a human donor who donated a stem cell graft to a child with SCID. This sequence joins TRBV6-2 or TRBV6-3 and TRBJ1-5; TRBD1 might be the D (5 bases). The sample consisted of PBMCs from the stem cell graft donor, taken from the stem cell graft. The CDR3 DNA follows: TGTGCCAGCAGTTACCTTGCCAGCCCGGGACGTAATCAGCCCCAGCATTTT. It yields the protein CASSYLASPGRNQPQHF.